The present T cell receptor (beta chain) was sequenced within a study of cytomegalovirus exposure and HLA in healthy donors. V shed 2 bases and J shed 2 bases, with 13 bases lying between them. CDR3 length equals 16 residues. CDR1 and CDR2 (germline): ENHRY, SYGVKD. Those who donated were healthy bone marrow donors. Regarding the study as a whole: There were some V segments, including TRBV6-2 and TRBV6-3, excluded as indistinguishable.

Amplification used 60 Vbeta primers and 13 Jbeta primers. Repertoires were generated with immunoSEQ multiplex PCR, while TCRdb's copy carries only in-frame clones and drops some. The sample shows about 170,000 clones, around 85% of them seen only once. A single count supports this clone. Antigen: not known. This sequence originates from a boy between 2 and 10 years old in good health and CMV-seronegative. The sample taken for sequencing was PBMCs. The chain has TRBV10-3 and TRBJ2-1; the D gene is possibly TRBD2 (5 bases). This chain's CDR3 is CAISEVLAGPYNEQFF. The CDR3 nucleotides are TGTGCCATCAGTGAGGTCCTAGCCGGACCCTACAATGAGCAGTTCTTC.